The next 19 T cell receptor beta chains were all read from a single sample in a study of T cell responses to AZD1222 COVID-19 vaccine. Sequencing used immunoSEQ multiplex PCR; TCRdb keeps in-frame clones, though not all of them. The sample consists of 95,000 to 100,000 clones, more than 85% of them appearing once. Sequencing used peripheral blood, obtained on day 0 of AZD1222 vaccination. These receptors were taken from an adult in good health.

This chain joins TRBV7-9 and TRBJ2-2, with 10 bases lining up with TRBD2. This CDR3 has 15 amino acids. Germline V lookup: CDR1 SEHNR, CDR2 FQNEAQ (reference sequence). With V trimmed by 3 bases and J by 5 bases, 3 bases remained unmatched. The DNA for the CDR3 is TGTGCCAGCAGCTTTCAAGCGGGGGGGACCGGGGAGCTGTTTTTT. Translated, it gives CASSFQAGGTGELFF.

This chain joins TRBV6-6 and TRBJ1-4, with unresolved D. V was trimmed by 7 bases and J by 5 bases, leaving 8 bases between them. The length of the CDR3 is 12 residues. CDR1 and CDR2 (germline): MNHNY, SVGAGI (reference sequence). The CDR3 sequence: CASKTNNEKLFF. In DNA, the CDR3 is TGTGCCAGCAAGACTAACAATGAAAAACTGTTTTTT.

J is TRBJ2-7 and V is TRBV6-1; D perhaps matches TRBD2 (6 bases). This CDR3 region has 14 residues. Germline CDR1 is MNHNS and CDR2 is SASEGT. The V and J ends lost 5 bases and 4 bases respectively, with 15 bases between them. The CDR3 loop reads CASSYVQGGYEQYF. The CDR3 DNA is TGTGCCAGCAGTTATGTCCAAGGAGGGTACGAGCAGTACTTC.

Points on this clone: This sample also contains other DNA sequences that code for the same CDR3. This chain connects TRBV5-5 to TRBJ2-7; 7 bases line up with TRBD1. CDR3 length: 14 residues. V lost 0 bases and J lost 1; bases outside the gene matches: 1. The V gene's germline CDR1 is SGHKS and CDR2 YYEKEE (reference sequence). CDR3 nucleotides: TGTGCCAGCAGCTTGGCAGGGGGTTCCTACGAGCAGTACTTC. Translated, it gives CASSLAGGSYEQYF.

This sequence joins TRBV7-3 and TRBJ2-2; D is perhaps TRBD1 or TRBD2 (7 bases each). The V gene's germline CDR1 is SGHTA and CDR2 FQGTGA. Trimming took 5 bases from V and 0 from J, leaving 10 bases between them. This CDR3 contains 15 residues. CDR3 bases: TGTGCCAGCAGCCCAGGGGGGGCGAACACCGGGGAGCTGTTTTTT. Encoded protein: CASSPGGANTGELFF. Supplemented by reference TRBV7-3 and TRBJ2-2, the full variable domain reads GAGVSQTPSNKVTEKGKYVELRCDPISGHTALYWYRQSLGQGPEFLIYFQGTGAADDSGLPNDRFFAVRPEGSVSTLKIQRTERGDSAVYLCASSPGGANTGELFFGEGSRLTVL.

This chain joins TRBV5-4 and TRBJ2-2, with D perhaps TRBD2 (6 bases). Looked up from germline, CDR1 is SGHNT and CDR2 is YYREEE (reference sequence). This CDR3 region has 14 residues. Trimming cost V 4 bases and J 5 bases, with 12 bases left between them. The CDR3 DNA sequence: TGTGCCAGCAGCCAGGGACTTCAGACCGGGGAGCTGTTTTTT. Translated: CASSQGLQTGELFF. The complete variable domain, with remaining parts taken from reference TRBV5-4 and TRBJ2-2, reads ETGVTQSPTHLIKTRGQQVTLRCSSQSGHNTVSWYQQALGQGPQFIFQYYREEENGRGNFPPRFSGLQFPNYSSELNVNALELDDSALYLCASSQGLQTGELFFGEGSRLTVL.

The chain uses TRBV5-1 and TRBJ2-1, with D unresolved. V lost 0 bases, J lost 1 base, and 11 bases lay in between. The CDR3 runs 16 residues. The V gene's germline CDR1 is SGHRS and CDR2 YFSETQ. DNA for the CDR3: TGCGCCAGCAGCTTGGGGACGGCGAGATCCTACAATGAGCAGTTCTTC. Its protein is CASSLGTARSYNEQFF.

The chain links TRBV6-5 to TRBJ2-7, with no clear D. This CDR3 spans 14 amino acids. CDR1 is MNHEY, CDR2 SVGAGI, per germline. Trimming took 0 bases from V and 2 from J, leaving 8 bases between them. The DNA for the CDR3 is TGTGCCAGCAGTTACTCGGGTACCCCCTACGAGCAGTACTTC. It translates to CASSYSGTPYEQYF.

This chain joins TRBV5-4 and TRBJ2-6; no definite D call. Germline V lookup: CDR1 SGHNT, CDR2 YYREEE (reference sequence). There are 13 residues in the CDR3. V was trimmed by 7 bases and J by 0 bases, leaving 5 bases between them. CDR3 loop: CASAGSGANVLTF. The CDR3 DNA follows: TGTGCCAGCGCTGGCTCTGGGGCCAACGTCCTGACTTTC.

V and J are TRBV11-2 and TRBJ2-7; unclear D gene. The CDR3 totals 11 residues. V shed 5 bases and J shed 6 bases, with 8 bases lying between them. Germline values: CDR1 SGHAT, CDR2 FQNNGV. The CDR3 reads CASSLRLEQYF. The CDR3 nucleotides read TGTGCCAGCAGCCTACGCCTCGAGCAGTACTTC.

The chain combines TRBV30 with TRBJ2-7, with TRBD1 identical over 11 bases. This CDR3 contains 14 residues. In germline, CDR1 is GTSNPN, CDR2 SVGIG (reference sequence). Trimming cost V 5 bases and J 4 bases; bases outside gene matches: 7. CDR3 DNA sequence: TGTGCCTGGGGGAGGACAGGGGGCTTTTACGAGCAGTACTTC. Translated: CAWGRTGGFYEQYF.

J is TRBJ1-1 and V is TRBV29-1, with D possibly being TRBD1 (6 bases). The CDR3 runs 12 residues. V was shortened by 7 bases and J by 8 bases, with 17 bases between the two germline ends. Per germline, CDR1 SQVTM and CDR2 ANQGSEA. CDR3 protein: CSAGWGTQEAFF. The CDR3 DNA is TGCAGCGCTGGATGGGGGACACAAGAAGCTTTCTTT.

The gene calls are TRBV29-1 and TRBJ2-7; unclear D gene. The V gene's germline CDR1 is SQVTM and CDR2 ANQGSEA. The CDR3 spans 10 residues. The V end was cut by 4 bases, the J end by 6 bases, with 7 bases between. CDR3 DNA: TGCAGCGTTGGGCAGGTCGAGCAGTACTTC. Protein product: CSVGQVEQYF.

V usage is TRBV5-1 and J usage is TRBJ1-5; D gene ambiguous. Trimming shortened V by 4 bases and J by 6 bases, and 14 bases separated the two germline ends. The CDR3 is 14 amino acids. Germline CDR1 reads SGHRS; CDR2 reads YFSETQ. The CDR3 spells CASSIDGTLQPQHF. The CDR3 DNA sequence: TGCGCCAGCAGCATAGACGGAACCCTTCAGCCCCAGCATTTT.

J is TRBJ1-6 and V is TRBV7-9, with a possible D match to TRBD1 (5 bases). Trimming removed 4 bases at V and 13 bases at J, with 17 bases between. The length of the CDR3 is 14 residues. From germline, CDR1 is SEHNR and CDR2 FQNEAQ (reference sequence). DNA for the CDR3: TGTGCCAGCAGCTCTTCCACGGGGGAGATGCCCCTCCACTTT. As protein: CASSSSTGEMPLHF.

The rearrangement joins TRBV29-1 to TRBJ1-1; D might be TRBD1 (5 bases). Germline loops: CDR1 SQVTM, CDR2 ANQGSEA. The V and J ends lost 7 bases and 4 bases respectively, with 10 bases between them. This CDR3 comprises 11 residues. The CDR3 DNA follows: TGCAGCGCAAGACAGTCCACTGAAGCTTTCTTT. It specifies CSARQSTEAFF.

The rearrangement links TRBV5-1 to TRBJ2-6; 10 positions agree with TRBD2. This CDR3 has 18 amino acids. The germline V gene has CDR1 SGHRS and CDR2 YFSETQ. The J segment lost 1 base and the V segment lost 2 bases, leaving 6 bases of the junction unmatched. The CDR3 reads CASSFVLAGDSGANVLTF. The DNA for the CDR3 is TGCGCCAGCAGCTTTGTTCTAGCGGGAGATTCTGGGGCCAACGTCCTGACTTTC.

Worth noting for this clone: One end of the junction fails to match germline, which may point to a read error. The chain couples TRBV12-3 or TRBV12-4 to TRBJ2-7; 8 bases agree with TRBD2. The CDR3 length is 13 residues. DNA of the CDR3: TGTGCCAGCAGCCCCCCGGGGGCGGGAGGCGGGGAATTC. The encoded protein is CASSPPGAGGGEF.

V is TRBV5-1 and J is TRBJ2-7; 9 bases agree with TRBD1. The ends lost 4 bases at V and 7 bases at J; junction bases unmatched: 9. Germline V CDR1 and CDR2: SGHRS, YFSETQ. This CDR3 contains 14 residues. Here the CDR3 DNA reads TGCGCCAGCAGCCTTAACACAGGGGGCTATGAGCAGTACTTC. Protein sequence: CASSLNTGGYEQYF.